The present T cell receptor beta chain was sequenced within a study of follicular helper T cells after annual influenza vaccination. The data were produced by immunoSEQ multiplex PCR, yet TCRdb's version contains in-frame clones alone and is incomplete. There are 600 to 750 clones in the sample; approximately 85% occur only once, and under 5% lies in the top ten. Time point in this sample: 2015-2016 season, pre-vaccination. General observations from the study: Just roughly 9-23% of cells analyzed had recovered productive TCRB sequences. Recurrent ICOS+CD38+ cTfh clonotypes included tetramer and AIM influenza-specific ones.

As to this clone: Its antigen is unknown.

The CDR3 extends over 11 amino acids. The V gene's germline CDR1 is SEHNR and CDR2 FQNEAQ (reference sequence). Deletions cut 5 bases from V and 2 bases from J, with 3 bases between. The sample in question was CXCR5+ CD38+ circulating T follicular helper cells from blood, obtained on the day of influenza vaccination. The subset was: circulating Tfh, non-naive CD4+CXCR5+PD-1+ (ICOS+CD38+ or ICOS-CD38-). This TCR derives from an adult who received the influenza vaccine. The genes are TRBV7-9 and TRBJ1-1; no firm D call. The CDR3 here is CASSHNTEAFF. CDR3 nucleotides: TGTGCCAGCAGCCATAACACTGAAGCTTTCTTT.